The present TCR beta chain was sequenced within a study of siplizumab effects on memory and regulatory T cells. The assay was immunoSEQ multiplex PCR, and TCRdb's table has in-frame clones only and misses some. The profile shows about 97,000 clones, around nine tenths of them singletons. CDR3 length: 14 residues. Trimming cost V 8 bases and J 0 bases, with 13 bases left between them. CDR1 is MDHEN, CDR2 SYDVKM, per germline. The TCR comes from a human donor in good health. The rearrangement uses TRBV28 and TRBJ1-2; D uncertain. Sequencing was carried out using CD4+ T cells sorted from blood. The CDR3 sequence: CASHRIGPNYGYTF. The CDR3 nucleotides are TGTGCCAGCCATCGAATTGGACCTAACTATGGCTACACCTTC.